These 7 T cell receptor beta chains were all obtained from the same sample, sequenced in a study of shared clonotypes between healthy human individuals. The repertoire was sequenced with immunoSEQ multiplex PCR; TCRdb's copy has only in-frame clones and lacks some. This sample has under 850,000 clones, with nearly 95% found just once. CD8 cells classed as naive were CD45RO-negative and positively selected for CCR7, excluding terminally differentiated effector memory CD45RA+ cells. Material: naive CD8+ T cells sorted from blood. These receptors all come from a young man in good health.

The genes are TRBV27 and TRBJ2-1; D gene ambiguous. The CDR3 runs 17 residues. Trimming left V 4 bases short and J 2 bases short, with 18 bases between. Germline values: CDR1 MNHEY, CDR2 SMNVEV (reference sequence). CDR3 sequence (DNA): TGTGCCAGCAGTTATTCCTTGGGCGACTCGACCTACAATGAGCAGTTCTTC. It is translated as CASSYSLGDSTYNEQFF.

The chain carries TRBV5-1 and TRBJ2-7; 9 bases line up with TRBD2. The CDR3 consists of 15 residues. With V trimmed by 1 base and J by 6 bases, 8 bases remained unmatched. The germline CDR1 and CDR2 sequences are SGHRS and YFSETQ. This CDR3 is CASSLPSSGIVEQYF. The CDR3 DNA sequence: TGCGCCAGCAGCTTGCCGTCTAGCGGGATCGTCGAGCAGTACTTC.

The J gene is TRBJ2-1, the V gene TRBV7-9, with TRBD1 matching 7 bases. Per the germline V gene, CDR1 is SEHNR and CDR2 is FQNEAQ (reference sequence). The CDR3 contains 14 residues. V was pared by 4 bases and J by 5 bases, with 5 bases of the junction left unmatched. The CDR3 sequence is CASSSRDSNNEQFF. The CDR3 nucleotides are TGTGCCAGCAGCTCCCGGGACAGTAACAATGAGCAGTTCTTC.

V usage is TRBV11-2 and J usage is TRBJ2-7; 7 bases agree with TRBD2. J lost 3 bases, V lost 0 bases, and 2 bases had no gene match. There are 14 residues in the CDR3. Germline V gene sequence: CDR1 SGHAT, CDR2 FQNNGV. This CDR3 is CASSLDTGGYEQYF. CDR3 DNA sequence: TGTGCCAGCAGCTTAGATACGGGAGGCTACGAGCAGTACTTC.

This clone was counted a single time. This chain links TRBV29-1 with TRBJ2-2; 10 bases line up with TRBD2. The CDR3 is made up of 17 amino acids. J lost 0 bases, V lost 6 bases, and 10 bases had no gene match. Per the germline V gene, CDR1 is SQVTM and CDR2 is ANQGSEA. The CDR3 coding sequence is TGCAGCGTCACGACGTTTAGCGGGAGGACGAACACCGGGGAGCTGTTTTTT. Translating gives CSVTTFSGRTNTGELFF.

V usage is TRBV19 and J usage is TRBJ1-1; a possible D gene is TRBD1 (5 bases). The V and J ends lost 3 bases and 4 bases respectively, with 12 bases between them. The CDR3 has 14 residues. CDR1 LNHDA and CDR2 SQIVND come from the germline V gene (reference sequence). CDR3 nucleotide sequence: TGTGCCAGTAGTATTGAGGGGATTGGCACTGAAGCTTTCTTT. Encoded protein: CASSIEGIGTEAFF. Looking up the rest from reference TRBV19 and TRBJ1-1 gives the full variable domain: DGGITQSPKYLFRKEGQNVTLSCEQNLNHDAMYWYRQDPGQGLRLIYYSQIVNDFQKGDIAEGYSVSREKKESFPLTVTSAQKNPTAFYLCASSIEGIGTEAFFGQGTRLTVV.

J is TRBJ2-7 and V is TRBV7-9, with TRBD1 identical over 8 bases. The CDR3 sequence is 13 residues long. V was clipped by 11 bases and J by 3 bases; unmatched bases: 9. Per the germline V gene, CDR1 is SEHNR and CDR2 is FQNEAQ (reference sequence). Here the CDR3 DNA reads TGTGCCCTCAGCTCAGGGGGCAACTACGAGCAGTACTTC. Amino acids: CALSSGGNYEQYF. The variable domain in full, completed from reference TRBV7-9 and TRBJ2-7, reads DTGVSQNPRHKITKRGQNVTFRCDPISEHNRLYWYRQTLGQGPEFLTYFQNEAQLEKSRLLSDRFSAERPKGSFSTLEIQRTEQGDSAMYLCALSSGGNYEQYFGPGTRLTVT.